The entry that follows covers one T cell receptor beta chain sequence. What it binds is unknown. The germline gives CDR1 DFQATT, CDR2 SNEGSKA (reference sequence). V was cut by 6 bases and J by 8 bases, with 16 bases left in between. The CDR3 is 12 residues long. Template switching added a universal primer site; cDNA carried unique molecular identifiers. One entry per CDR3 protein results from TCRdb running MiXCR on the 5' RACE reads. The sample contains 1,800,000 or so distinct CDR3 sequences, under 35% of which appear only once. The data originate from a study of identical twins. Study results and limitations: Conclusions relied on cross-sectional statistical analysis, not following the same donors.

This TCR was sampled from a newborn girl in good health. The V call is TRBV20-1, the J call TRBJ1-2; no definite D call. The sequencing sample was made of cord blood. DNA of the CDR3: TGCAGTGCGAGGGCCCTCATGACAGGCTACACCTTC. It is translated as CSARALMTGYTF.